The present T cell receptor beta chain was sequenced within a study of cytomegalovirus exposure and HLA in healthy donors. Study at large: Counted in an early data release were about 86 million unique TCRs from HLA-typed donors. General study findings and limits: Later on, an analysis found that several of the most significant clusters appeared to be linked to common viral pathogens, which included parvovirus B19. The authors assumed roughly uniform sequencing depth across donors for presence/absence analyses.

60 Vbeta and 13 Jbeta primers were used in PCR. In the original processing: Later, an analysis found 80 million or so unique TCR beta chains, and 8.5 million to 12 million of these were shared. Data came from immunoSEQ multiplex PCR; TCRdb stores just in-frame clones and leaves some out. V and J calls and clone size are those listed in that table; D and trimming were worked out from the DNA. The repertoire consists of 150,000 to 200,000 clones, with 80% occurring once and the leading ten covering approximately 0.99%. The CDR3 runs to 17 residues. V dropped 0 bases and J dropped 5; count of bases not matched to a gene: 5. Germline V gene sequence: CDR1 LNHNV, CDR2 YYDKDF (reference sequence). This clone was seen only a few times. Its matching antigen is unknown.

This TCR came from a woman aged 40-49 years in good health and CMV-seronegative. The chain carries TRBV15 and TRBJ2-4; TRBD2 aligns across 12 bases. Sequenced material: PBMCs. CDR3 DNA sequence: TGTGCCACCAGCAGAGATGGGGCTAGCGGGAGGGAAAACATTCAGTACTTC. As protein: CATSRDGASGRENIQYF.